These 2 T cell receptor beta chains were sequenced from one sample in a study of blood T cell repertoires in COVID-19. Clones were read by immunoSEQ multiplex PCR, and TCRdb kept only the in-frame ones, dropping some. The sample carries 100,000 to 150,000 clones, about 79% recorded once. Sequencing was carried out using peripheral blood. The receptors come from a woman in her 50s with acute or convalescent COVID-19.

This sequence joins TRBV2 and TRBJ1-5, with unresolved D. Germline-derived CDR1 and CDR2 are SNHLY and FYNNEI. This CDR3 has 13 residues. Trimming stripped 10 bases from V and 0 bases from J, with 10 bases between. This CDR3 is CATSTYSNQPQHF. CDR3 DNA: TGTGCCACCTCAACTTATAGCAATCAGCCCCAGCATTTT.

The chain couples TRBV27 to TRBJ1-6, with 8 bases identical to TRBD1. The V gene's germline CDR1 is MNHEY and CDR2 SMNVEV (reference sequence). The CDR3 is 16 amino acids. Trimming cost V 4 bases and J 6 bases; bases outside gene matches: 8. The CDR3 nucleotides are TGTGCCAGCAGTTACGACAGGGGTCGGAGTAATTCACCCCTCCACTTT. Protein: CASSYDRGRSNSPLHF.